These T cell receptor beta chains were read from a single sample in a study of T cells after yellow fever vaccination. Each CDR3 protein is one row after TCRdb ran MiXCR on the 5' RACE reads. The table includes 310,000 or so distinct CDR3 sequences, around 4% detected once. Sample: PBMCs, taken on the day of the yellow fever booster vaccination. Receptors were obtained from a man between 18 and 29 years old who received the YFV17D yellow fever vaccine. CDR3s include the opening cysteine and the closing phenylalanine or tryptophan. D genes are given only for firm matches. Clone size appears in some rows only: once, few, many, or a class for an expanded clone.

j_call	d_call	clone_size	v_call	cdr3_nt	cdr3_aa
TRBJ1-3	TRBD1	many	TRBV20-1	TGCAGTGCCCGGGAGCAGGGCACAGGGGACACCATATATTTT	CSAREQGTGDTIYF
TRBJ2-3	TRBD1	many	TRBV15	TGTGCCACCAGCAGGGGGACAGGGCCCACAGATACGCAGTATTTT	CATSRGTGPTDTQYF
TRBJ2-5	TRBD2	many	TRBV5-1	TGCGCCAGCAGGCTTAGCGGGCACCAAGAGACCCAGTACTTC	CASRLSGHQETQYF
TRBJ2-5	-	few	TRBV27	TGTGCCAGCAGTTTAAGCTGGGGAGAGACCCAGTACTTC	CASSLSWGETQYF
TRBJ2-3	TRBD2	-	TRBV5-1	TGCGCCAGCAGCCCGGGACTAGCGGGCCTCACAGATACGCAGTATTTT	CASSPGLAGLTDTQYF
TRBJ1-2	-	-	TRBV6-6	TGTGCCAGCACGCTGTTAGCTAACTATGGCTACACCTTC	CASTLLANYGYTF
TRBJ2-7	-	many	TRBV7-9	TGTGCCAGCAGCTTAGGGGAGTTATACGAGCAGTACTTC	CASSLGELYEQYF
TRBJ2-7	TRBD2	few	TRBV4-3	TGCGCCAGCAGCCAAGAAAGGCTAGCGGGGGGTCCTGTAGACGAGCAGTACTTC	CASSQERLAGGPVDEQYF
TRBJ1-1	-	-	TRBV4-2	TGTGCCAGCAGCCAAGGAGGGTACTTCCGGGATTTAGGCGACACTGAAGCTTTCTTT	CASSQGGYFRDLGDTEAFF
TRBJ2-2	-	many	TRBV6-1	TGTGCCAGCAGTGACCAGGGGGGGTACACCGGGGAGCTGTTTTTT	CASSDQGGYTGELFF
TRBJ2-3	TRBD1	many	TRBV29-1	TGCAGCTTCCGGACAGGGTTAGATACGCAGTATTTT	CSFRTGLDTQYF
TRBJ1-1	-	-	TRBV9	TGTGCCAGCAGCGCTCGACTGGACACTGAAGCTTTCTTT	CASSARLDTEAFF
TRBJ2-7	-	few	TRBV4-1	TGCGCCAGCAGCCAAGAGGGGTACACCTACGAGCAGTACTTC	CASSQEGYTYEQYF